What follows is one T cell receptor (beta chain) and its context. The antigen this receptor binds is unknown. Base qualities are not provided; no much larger clone lies one nucleotide away. The cohort was made up of roughly 670 healthy bone marrow donors. At the time of sampling, all cohort members were nominally healthy, though unrecorded immune exposures were likely present. The donor was CMV seronegative and was included in the group of a few hundred seronegative cohort members. Each donor provided a peripheral blood sample, and peripheral blood mononuclear cells were used for TCR beta sequencing. The Qiagen DNeasy Blood Extraction Kit was used to extract genomic DNA from the blood cell samples. The record originates from a study of cytomegalovirus exposure and HLA in healthy donors (dated by TCRdb to 2016 to 2017). Looking at the study overall: An earlier analysis of approximately 550 of the donors reported roughly 270 Gb of sequence data and roughly 110 million unique TCR beta sequences from 150 million to 200 million T cells. An early release covering 550 to 650 HLA-typed donors comprised approximately 290 gigabases of sequencing data and around 80 million unique TCR sequences. Among the approximately 400 genotyped donors, approximately 82% belonged to the genetic ancestry cluster associated with self-reported Caucasian donors. The study aimed to test whether cataloging public T cell receptors could reveal signatures of past pathogen exposure. The study profiled the T cell repertoires of under 850 subjects by immunosequencing and related them to cytomegalovirus serostatus. Along with the roughly 670-subject first cohort, a separate validation cohort of over a hundred different subjects was used. High-throughput TCR immunosequencing, statistical association of individual TCRs with disease status, and machine learning were combined to predict cytomegalovirus infection status. A later analysis re-examined previously published TCR beta repertoires from roughly 650 donors and added high-resolution HLA genotyping to investigate patterns of TCR occurrence. Rather than drawing on any new phenotypic data, the later analysis identified candidate immune exposures from TCR beta sequences and the way those sequences occurred across donors. To decide whether each TCR beta V gene segment behaved as functional or pseudogenic, an earlier analysis of 587 of the donors relied on high-throughput TCR beta sequencing. Alongside the repertoire data, information on donor age, sex, ethnicity and CMV serostatus was compiled. A later genetic analysis took genome-wide SNP genotypes for about three fifths of the 666 donors and used that subset as a discovery cohort. All discovery cohort repertoires had been generated using a single sequencing platform. HLA typing included class I and class II loci at four-digit resolution. Typing coverage varied by locus: roughly 620-640 donors for A, B, C, DRB1 and DQB1; under 550 for DQA1; more than 600 for DPA1; 450 to 480 for DPB1. Because of strong linkage in the cohort, five DR-DQ haplotypes were treated as single units for association and clustering. On average, 235,054 unique TCR beta nucleotide sequences were sequenced per donor among a few hundred genotyped donors of the cohort, with 15% to 20% of those sequences being non-productive.

Points the paper makes about the study in general: Because HLA typing was unavailable for some donors at each locus, only the typed subset was used in association tests. A further reported finding was that TCR beta sequences accurately predicted the HLA-A and HLA-B alleles for most subjects in the first cohort. A later analysis reported that several top co-occurrence clusters appeared linked to parvovirus B19, influenza, CMV and Epstein-Barr virus. Cytomegalovirus status was reported to be diagnosed by the classifier with high specificity and sensitivity in both the original and validation cohorts. A later genetic analysis associated a missense DCLRE1C variant with V-gene and J-gene trimming of TCR beta chains, and an independent cohort replicated the association. A cluster of highly shared sequence variants was judged likely to be a technical artifact of the sequencing pipeline. Specific HLA alleles were associated with 15,000 to 20,000 TCR beta sequences at a false discovery rate of 0.05 in a later analysis. The study listed 164 TCR beta chains as associated with cytomegalovirus. Because counts were too low, roughly 17 rarely observed V segments, including chromosome 9 orphons, were left out of the earlier analysis of 500 to 650 of the donors. In vitro tests confirmed that three of the cytomegalovirus-associated TCR beta chains recognize cytomegalovirus antigens. This cohort had only TCR beta chains sequenced, and the lack of alpha or paired-chain data limited which features could be detected. According to a later genetic analysis, donors in an Asian-associated ancestry cluster had fewer N-insertions in productive TCRs than the roughly 660-donor mean. Immune exposure information for the cohort was limited to CMV serostatus. Across donors, most TCR sequences were observed very rarely, whereas some public TCRs were present in many individuals. According to the authors, the approach could potentially be generalized to other disease states and immunological phenotypes. An earlier analysis of some 560 of the donors showed that most TCR beta V segments appeared in productive rearrangements either about 90% or about 30% of the time, which broadly matched IMGT annotations. The presence/absence analyses assumed that sequencing depth was roughly uniform across donors, and that assumption may not be true. Because the 87-base-pair reads could not distinguish some IMGT-functional V segments, including TRBV6-2 and TRBV6-3, those segments were excluded. In a later analysis, most CMV-associated TCR beta chains were found to appear HLA-restricted, with HLA associations seemingly driven largely by CMV exposure. Correlated functional status among segregating V segments might be attributable to linkage disequilibrium, but an unknown experimental factor could not be ruled out. Compared with equally common non-associated chains, HLA-associated TCR beta chains in a later analysis were more clonally expanded and had lower generation probabilities. Strong co-occurrence of HLA alleles, especially DR and DQ, made assigning TCR associations to individual alleles difficult. A later analysis found that TCR association rates varied across HLA loci, with DRB1 alleles showing the most associated TCRs and HLA-C alleles the fewest.

Library construction relied on the immunoSEQ multiplex PCR assay. A mixture of 60 forward primers for TCR Vbeta segments and 13 reverse primers for TCR Jbeta segments was used in the multiplex PCR. The CDR3 region of rearranged TCR beta genes was amplified from genomic DNA by a multiplex PCR assay. On the Illumina HiSeq System, the amplified TCR beta libraries were sequenced as 87-base-pair reads. The paper's processing steps were these. A later analysis counted around 72 million unique TCR beta chains across the 690 or so repertoires, and roughly 11 million of these chains were shared by at least two donors. Raw reads were error-corrected and collapsed into unique sequences with a nearest-neighbor algorithm that merged closely related sequences to remove PCR and sequencing errors. Alignment of CDR3 sequences to IMGT reference sequences was used to assign V, D and J gene segments. For a sequence to be retained, a match of at least six nucleotides to both a V gene segment and a J gene segment was required. A rearrangement counted as productive if the CDR3 had no stop codons and remained in frame with V and J, and every other rearrangement counted as non-productive. Following IMGT convention, CDR3 was defined as the stretch from the second conserved V-encoded cysteine to the conserved J-encoded phenylalanine. Sequences without an unambiguous match to a single V gene segment were excluded from the earlier analysis of approximately 560 of the donors. In an earlier analysis of 587 of the donors, V segments were called functional above 56.7% productive rearrangements and were called segregating when the between-donor standard deviation exceeded 5%. A statistical classification framework was built to diagnose cytomegalovirus status from the catalog of TCR beta chain sequences. A later analysis assigned V and J genes by comparing TCR nucleotide sequences with IMGT/GENE-DB human TR gene sequences. A later analysis assigned CDR3 sequences and most-parsimonious VDJ recombination scenarios with the TCRdist pipeline. In a later analysis, every TCR beta chain was defined by the combination of its CDR3 amino acid sequence and its V-gene family, and reads without a unique V-gene family were dropped. In a later analysis, several hundred highly shared, low-generation-probability nucleotide sequences were removed to address suspected cross-contamination and a sequencing artifact. For each public chain, a later analysis derived a clonal expansion index from normalized ranks of inferred template counts within each repertoire. In a later analysis, generation probabilities were computed with a VDJ recombination model fitted to out-of-frame rearrangements, and the resulting probabilities were checked against IGoR. In a later analysis, hypergeometric tests were used to score TCR-TCR, TCR-HLA and TCR-CMV co-occurrence, with a repertoire-size bias correction applied to TCR pairs. To estimate false discovery rates, a later analysis permuted the HLA or CMV assignments 20 times. A later analysis grouped co-occurring TCRs with DBSCAN, adding TCRdist sequence similarity when clustering within HLA-allele-positive subsets. Repertoires with fewer than 30,000 or more than 120,000 public chains were left out of co-occurrence clustering, as were about 5 repertoires with anomalous nucleotide sharing. This immuneACCESS table, as held by TCRdb, lists in-frame sequences with V and J called but not all clones. Of the missing ones, under half trace to an unresolved V gene in checked studies; the others have no known cause. V and J calls and clone size are as listed in that table; D and trimming were resolved from the DNA. In this sample the table shows under 200,000 clones, approximately 80% of which occur a single time. The biggest ten clones account for 1.7% of the sample.

The CDR3 spans 11 residues, from the cysteine through the phenylalanine. Solely the CDR3 DNA is kept, with 33 bases framed from the first base. V drops 6 bases and J drops 3 bases, leaving 6 bases in between. From a lookup of the germline V gene, CDR1 and CDR2 are MDHEN and SYDVKM. The TCR sequence derives from a woman younger than 35 in good health and CMV-seronegative. The specimen was PBMCs. The chain uses TRBV28 and TRBJ2-7, with the D gene call left open. The bases read TGTGCCAGCAGCCCCTACTACGAGCAGTACTTC. Its product reads: CASSPYYEQYF. The reference TRBV28 and TRBJ2-7 proteins fill in what lies around the CDR3, so the full variable domain reads DVKVTQSSRYLVKRTGEKVFLECVQDMDHENMFWYRQDPGLGLRLIYFSYDVKMKEKGDIPEGYSVSREKKERFSLILESASTNQTSMYLCASSPYYEQYFGPGTRLTVT.